This T cell receptor beta chain was sequenced during a study of cytomegalovirus exposure and HLA in healthy donors. Study observations and caveats: Common viral pathogens seemed, in a later analysis, to connect with several of the most significant clusters. In a later analysis, at a false discovery rate of 0.05, 17,000 or so TCR beta sequences matched HLA alleles. Presence/absence analyses assumed roughly uniform sequencing depth across donors, which may not hold. Sequencing artifact likely explains a cluster of highly shared sequence variants.

As to this clone: What it recognizes is unknown.

Germline CDR1 reads SGHRS; CDR2 reads YFSETQ. The CDR3 contains 13 residues. Trimming removed 0 bases from V and 8 bases from J, with 6 bases in between. The study ran its PCR with 60 Vbeta and 13 Jbeta primers. This table comes from immunoSEQ multiplex PCR, and its TCRdb copy is limited to in-frame clones, with some not included. The sample lists 100,000 to 150,000 clones; about 74% were seen once. The receptor was isolated from a man in his forties in good health and CMV-seropositive. Sequencing input: PBMCs. This chain connects TRBV5-1 to TRBJ1-6; D might be TRBD1 (5 bases). CDR3 nucleotide sequence: TGCGCCAGCAGCTTGGAAGGGGATTCACCCCTCCACTTT. Protein product: CASSLEGDSPLHF.